This T cell receptor (beta chain) stems from a study of shared clonotypes between healthy human individuals. Overall study findings and caveats: Having only a few donors restricted how much genetic and exposure-history diversity was captured.

Nashville, Tennessee was home to all donors, each a Caucasian adult. On this clone: What it binds is unknown.

This CDR3 comprises 16 residues. V was pared by 5 bases and J by 0 bases, with 14 bases between. Germline CDR1 reads SGHTA; CDR2 reads FQGNSA. TCRdb's copy holds only in-frame clones and misses some; the assay was immunoSEQ multiplex PCR. The table has about 1.5 million clones, approximately 98% seen once. The source of this sequence is a man aged 25 to 40 in good health. Sequenced input: naive CD4+ T cells sorted from blood. Documented subset: CD45RA+ positively selected. The rearrangement uses TRBV7-2 and TRBJ1-5; D is uncertain. This CDR3 reads CASSQFSGLSNQPQHF. In DNA form, the CDR3 reads TGTGCCAGCAGCCAGTTTTCGGGCCTTAGCAATCAGCCCCAGCATTTT.